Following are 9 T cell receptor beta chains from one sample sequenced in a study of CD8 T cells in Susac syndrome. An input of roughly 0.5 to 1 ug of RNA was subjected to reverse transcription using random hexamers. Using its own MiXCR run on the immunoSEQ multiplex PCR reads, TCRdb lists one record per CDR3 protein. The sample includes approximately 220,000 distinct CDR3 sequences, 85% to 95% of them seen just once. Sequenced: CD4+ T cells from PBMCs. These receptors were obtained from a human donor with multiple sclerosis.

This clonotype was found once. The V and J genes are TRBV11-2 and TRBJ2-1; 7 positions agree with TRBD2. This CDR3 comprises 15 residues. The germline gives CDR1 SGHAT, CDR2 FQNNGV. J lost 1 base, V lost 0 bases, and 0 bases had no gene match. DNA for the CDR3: TGTGCCAGCAGCTTAGAAGCGGGGTCCTACAATGAGCAGTTCTTC. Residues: CASSLEAGSYNEQFF.

The CDR3 sequence is CASSPGQNNYNEQFF. The CDR3 DNA is TGTGCCAGCTCACCGGGCCAGAACAATTACAATGAGCAGTTCTTC. The chain carries TRBV18 and TRBJ2-1; D is unresolved. Trimming stripped 3 bases from V and 4 bases from J, with 13 bases between. Germline CDR1 KGHSH, CDR2 LQKENI. The CDR3 sequence is 15 residues long.

This CDR3 reads CAWSAALGGSPLHF. The CDR3 DNA sequence: TGTGCCTGGAGTGCGGCTCTCGGCGGTTCACCCCTCCACTTT. This rearrangement joins TRBV30 to TRBJ1-6; D gene ambiguous. CDR3 length: 14 amino acids. Germline V lookup: CDR1 GTSNPN, CDR2 SVGIG (reference sequence). Trimming pared 1 base from V and 9 bases from J, leaving 13 bases between.

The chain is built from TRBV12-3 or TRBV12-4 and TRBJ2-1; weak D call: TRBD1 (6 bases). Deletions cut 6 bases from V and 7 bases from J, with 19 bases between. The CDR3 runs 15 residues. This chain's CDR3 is CASSLDSPPLNEQFF. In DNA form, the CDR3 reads TGTGCCAGCAGCCTGGACAGCCCGCCTTTAAATGAGCAGTTCTTC.

CDR3 protein: CSATGGAEETQYF. CDR3 nucleotides: TGCAGTGCTACCGGGGGGGCCGAGGAGACCCAGTACTTC. The chain couples TRBV20-1 to TRBJ2-5, with 8 nucleotides matching TRBD2. CDR1 is DFQATT and CDR2 is SNEGSKA in the germline V gene (reference sequence). The CDR3 has 13 residues. The ends lost 4 bases at V and 5 bases at J; junction bases unmatched: 6.

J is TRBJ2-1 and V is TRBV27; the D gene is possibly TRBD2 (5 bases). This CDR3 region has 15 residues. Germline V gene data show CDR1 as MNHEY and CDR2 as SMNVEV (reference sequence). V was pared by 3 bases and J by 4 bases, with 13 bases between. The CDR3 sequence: CASSFAGVEYNEQFF. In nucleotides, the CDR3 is TGTGCCAGCAGTTTTGCCGGGGTTGAGTACAATGAGCAGTTCTTC.

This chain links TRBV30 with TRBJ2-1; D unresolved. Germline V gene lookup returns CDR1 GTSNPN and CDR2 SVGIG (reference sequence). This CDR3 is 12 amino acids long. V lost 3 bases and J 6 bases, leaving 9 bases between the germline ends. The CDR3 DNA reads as TGTGCCTGGAGGGCTGTGGGCAATGAGCAGTTCTTC. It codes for CAWRAVGNEQFF. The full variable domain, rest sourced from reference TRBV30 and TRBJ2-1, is SQTIHQWPATLVQPVGSPLSLECTVEGTSNPNLYWYRQAAGRGLQLLFYSVGIGQISSEVPQNLSASRPQDRQFILSSKKLLLSDSGFYLCAWRAVGNEQFFGPGTRLTVL.

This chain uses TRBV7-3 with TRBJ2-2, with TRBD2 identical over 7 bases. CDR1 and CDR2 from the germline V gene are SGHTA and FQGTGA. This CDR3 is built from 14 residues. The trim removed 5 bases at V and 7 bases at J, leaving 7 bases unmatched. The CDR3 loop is CASSPTVAGGELFF. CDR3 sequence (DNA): TGTGCCAGCAGCCCAACCGTAGCGGGCGGGGAGCTGTTTTTT.

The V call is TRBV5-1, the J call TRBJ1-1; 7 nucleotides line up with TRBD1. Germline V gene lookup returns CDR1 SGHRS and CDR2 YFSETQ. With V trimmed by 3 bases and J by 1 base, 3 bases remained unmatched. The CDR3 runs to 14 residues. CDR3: CASSSTGRNTEAFF. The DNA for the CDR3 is TGCGCCAGCAGCTCGACAGGGAGGAACACTGAAGCTTTCTTT. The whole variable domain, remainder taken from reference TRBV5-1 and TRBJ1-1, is KAGVTQTPRYLIKTRGQQVTLSCSPISGHRSVSWYQQTPGQGLQFLFEYFSETQRNKGNFPGRFSGRQFSNSRSEMNVSTLELGDSALYLCASSSTGRNTEAFFGQGTRLTVV.